Below are 27 T cell receptor beta chains sequenced from a single sample in a study of T cells in Graves' hyperthyroidism and ophthalmopathy. The source material, RNA transcripts, was used to amplify TCR beta CDR3 regions. The TCR CDR3 was amplified in a first-round RT-PCR using the HTBI primer set. From the multiplex PCR reads, TCRdb called clonotypes with MiXCR, one entry per CDR3 protein. The repertoire includes some 620,000 distinct CDR3 sequences, about 17% of them detected once, and approximately 3.8% sits in the top ten. The sequencing input was blood. The origin of the receptors is a woman in her 30s with Graves' hyperthyroidism.

A few counts support this clonotype. This sequence joins TRBV30 and TRBJ2-2, with TRBD2 matching over 10 bases. This CDR3 has 16 amino acids. J lost 5 bases, V lost 4 bases, and 10 bases had no gene match. Looked up from germline, CDR1 is GTSNPN and CDR2 is SVGIG (reference sequence). The CDR3 nucleotides read TGTGCCTGGACCCCGAGCGGGAGGGCCCTAACCGGGGAGCTGTTTTTT. The encoded protein is CAWTPSGRALTGELFF.

This clonotype was seen only a few times. The rearrangement links TRBV19 to TRBJ2-2; 7 bases are a match to TRBD1. The CDR3 length is 13 residues. Looked up from germline, CDR1 is LNHDA and CDR2 is SQIVND (reference sequence). Trimming cost V 1 base and J 8 bases; bases outside gene matches: 1. The CDR3 DNA follows: TGTGCCAGTAGTATAGGGGGACAGGGGGAGCTGTTTTTT. Translation: CASSIGGQGELFF.

This clonotype was observed at least ten times. The chain couples TRBV7-2 to TRBJ2-7; 11 nucleotides align to TRBD2. After removal of 3 bases from V and 0 bases from J, the junction contained 4 bases not matched to a gene. The CDR3 runs 16 residues. Germline CDR1 and CDR2: SGHTA and FQGNSA. Written as DNA, the CDR3 is TGTGCCAGCAGCTTCGCCCTAGCGGGGGGCTCCTACGAGCAGTACTTC. It codes for CASSFALAGGSYEQYF. The complete variable domain, with remaining parts taken from reference TRBV7-2 and TRBJ2-7, reads GAGVSQSPSNKVTEKGKDVELRCDPISGHTALYWYRQSLGQGLEFLIYFQGNSAPDKSGLPSDRFSAERTGGSVSTLTIQRTQQEDSAVYLCASSFALAGGSYEQYFGPGTRLTVT.

The sample holds many counts of this clonotype. The V call is TRBV5-6, the J call TRBJ2-5; D is uncertain. The CDR3 runs 14 residues. Trimming left V 4 bases short and J 2 bases short, with 12 bases between. Germline lookup yields CDR1 SGHDT and CDR2 YYEEEE. CDR3 in amino acids: CASSTDREQETQYF. In DNA form, the CDR3 reads TGTGCCAGCAGCACTGATAGGGAACAAGAGACCCAGTACTTC.

The table lists this clonotype with many counts. The DNA of the CDR3 is TGTGCCAGCAGCGACAGTTACTATGGCTACACCTTC. It translates to CASSDSYYGYTF. The chain carries TRBV12-3 or TRBV12-4 and TRBJ1-2; tentatively, D is TRBD1 (5 bases). This CDR3 spans 12 amino acids. Trimming took 6 bases from V and 3 from J, leaving 8 bases between them.

The V gene is TRBV4-1, the J gene TRBJ1-2; the match to TRBD1 covers 7 bases. The CDR3 length is 14 residues. The V segment lost 4 bases and the J segment 2 bases; nucleotides outside the gene matches: 4. In germline, CDR1 is MGHRA, CDR2 YSYEKL. The CDR3 DNA follows: TGCGCCAGCAGCCTCCCGGGACAGAACTATGGCTACACCTTC. This encodes CASSLPGQNYGYTF.

This clonotype was seen many times. The chain joins TRBV7-2 to TRBJ1-1; no firm D call. The CDR3 spans 16 residues. Germline CDR1 reads SGHTA; CDR2 reads FQGNSA. Trimming left V 5 bases short and J 1 base short, with 17 bases between. This CDR3 is CASSLERQNPNTEAFF. The CDR3 nucleotides are TGTGCCAGCAGCCTAGAGAGGCAGAATCCGAACACTGAAGCTTTCTTT.

This clonotype has at least ten counts. The chain employs TRBV20-1 and TRBJ2-7, with 13 bases lining up with TRBD2. The CDR3 loop spans 16 amino acids. The trim removed 4 bases at V and 3 bases at J, leaving 9 bases unmatched. The V gene's germline CDR1 is DFQATT and CDR2 SNEGSKA (reference sequence). CDR3 region: CSAIGGTSGNVYEQYF. In nucleotides, the CDR3 is TGCAGTGCTATAGGGGGGACTAGCGGGAACGTCTACGAGCAGTACTTC.

This clonotype has at least ten counts. The genes are TRBV7-2 and TRBJ2-7; a possible D gene is TRBD2 (5 bases). This CDR3 comprises 15 residues. Germline V gene sequence: CDR1 SGHTA, CDR2 FQGNSA. Trimming removed 5 bases at V and 0 bases at J, with 14 bases between. The CDR3 here is CASSPGSGSSYEQYF. The CDR3 nucleotides are TGTGCCAGCAGCCCCGGCTCGGGAAGCTCCTACGAGCAGTACTTC.

The chain joins TRBV20-1 to TRBJ2-3; 7 bases map to TRBD2. The CDR3 loop spans 13 amino acids. Germline V gene data show CDR1 as DFQATT and CDR2 as SNEGSKA (reference sequence). V trimming: 7 bases; J trimming: 2 bases; junction bases outside the gene matches: 6. The CDR3 here is CSGGDYFTDTQYF. DNA of the CDR3: TGCAGTGGGGGGGACTACTTCACAGATACGCAGTATTTT.

A word on this clonotype: Possible read error: a much larger clone is one base away. The chain uses TRBV5-1 and TRBJ1-2; the D gene is possibly TRBD1 (5 bases). Germline CDR1 reads SGHRS; CDR2 reads YFSETQ. The CDR3 loop spans 15 amino acids. In nucleotides, the CDR3 is TGCGCCAACAGCCCGAGGGACGGGAGTTCCTATGGCTACACCTTC. Translated, it gives CANSPRDGSSYGYTF.

This clonotype came up a few times. The chain has TRBV10-3 and TRBJ2-2, with a possible D match to TRBD2 (5 bases). Germline V gene data show CDR1 as ENHRY and CDR2 as SYGVKD. Between the trimmed V and J ends, which lost 9 bases and 1 base, there was a span of 6 bases. This CDR3 spans 12 amino acids. The CDR3 DNA reads TGTGCCATTGGACTGAACACCGGGGAGCTGTTTTTT. It codes for CAIGLNTGELFF.

The chain recombines TRBV2 with TRBJ2-1; D may be TRBD2 (5 bases). Deletions cut 6 bases from V and 8 bases from J, with 11 bases between. Per the germline V gene, CDR1 is SNHLY and CDR2 is FYNNEI. The CDR3 length is 12 residues. The CDR3 spells CASSGPGDEQFF. The CDR3 nucleotides are TGTGCCAGCAGCGGACCCGGGGATGAGCAGTTCTTC. The variable domain in full, with the rest retrieved from reference TRBV2 and TRBJ2-1, is EPEVTQTPSHQVTQMGQEVILRCVPISNHLYFYWYRQILGQKVEFLVSFYNNEISEKSEIFDDQFSVERPDGSNFTLKIRSTKLEDSAMYFCASSGPGDEQFFGPGTRLTVL.

This clonotype was counted only a few times. This chain connects TRBV24-1 to TRBJ1-5; no reliable D call. The V gene's germline CDR1 is KGHDR and CDR2 SFDVKD. CDR3 length: 15 amino acids. V lost 9 bases and J lost 0, with 14 bases in between. The CDR3 sequence is CATPKNHYSNQPQHF. The CDR3 coding sequence is TGTGCCACCCCGAAGAACCATTATAGCAATCAGCCCCAGCATTTT.

The V call is TRBV9, the J call TRBJ2-3; the match to TRBD2 covers 8 bases. CDR3 length: 18 residues. Germline assignment: CDR1 SGDLS and CDR2 YYNGEE. Germline trimming cut 3 bases from V and 3 bases from J; bases unmatched to any gene: 15. The CDR3 reads CASSALGPSGRGTDTQYF. DNA of the CDR3: TGTGCCAGCAGCGCCCTAGGGCCTAGCGGGCGAGGTACAGATACGCAGTATTTT.

This clonotype was seen many times. The chain combines TRBV20-1 with TRBJ1-1; 7 bases align to TRBD1. Trimming at V came to 6 bases and at J to 4 bases, leaving 5 bases not matched to a gene. Germline CDR1 DFQATT, CDR2 SNEGSKA (reference sequence). The CDR3 has 12 amino acids. CDR3 nucleotides: TGCAGTGCGGATCAGGGGGGCACTGAAGCTTTCTTT. It codes for CSADQGGTEAFF.

The chain joins TRBV10-3 to TRBJ2-3; TRBD1 is a possible D gene (6 bases). Per germline, CDR1 ENHRY and CDR2 SYGVKD. Trimming removed 1 base at V and 1 base at J, with 12 bases between. The CDR3 has 16 amino acids. Here the CDR3 reads CAISEYPRGGTDTQYF. CDR3 in DNA: TGTGCCATCAGTGAGTATCCCAGGGGTGGCACAGATACGCAGTATTTT.

Comment on this clonotype: A much larger clone differs from this one at a single base, so this may be a read error. The chain joins TRBV7-2 to TRBJ2-1; 12 nucleotides agree with TRBD1. The CDR3 runs 16 residues. Per germline, CDR1 SGHTA and CDR2 FQGNSA. The CDR3 sequence: CASGLGGTGGLDEQFF. The CDR3 DNA follows: TGTGCCAGCGGCTTAGGCGGGACAGGGGGCTTGGATGAGCAGTTCTTC.

This clonotype showed up just a few times. This sequence joins TRBV10-3 and TRBJ2-7; 10 bases are shared with TRBD2. This CDR3 region has 17 residues. Per germline, CDR1 ENHRY and CDR2 SYGVKD. The junction had 10 bases not matched to a gene; V was cut back by 2 bases and J by 3 bases. The CDR3 spells CAISEASGRGSLYEQYF. The CDR3 nucleotides are TGTGCCATCAGTGAGGCTAGCGGGAGAGGGTCTCTCTACGAGCAGTACTTC.

This rearrangement joins TRBV18 to TRBJ2-5; 10 bases agree with TRBD2. CDR3 length equals 15 residues. Losses at the gene ends were 2 bases for V and 3 bases for J; bases not matched to a gene: 3. CDR1 is KGHSH, CDR2 LQKENI, per germline. CDR3 loop: CASSPRLAGEETQYF. The CDR3 coding sequence is TGTGCCAGCTCACCAAGGCTAGCGGGAGAAGAGACCCAGTACTTC.

Many counts were recorded for this clonotype. The rearrangement uses TRBV7-3 and TRBJ2-7; TRBD2 matches at 14 bases. CDR1 and CDR2 from the germline V gene are SGHTA and FQGTGA. Trimming removed 2 bases from V and 5 bases from J; junction bases left unmatched: 2. The CDR3 loop spans 15 amino acids. This chain's CDR3 is CASSLQGLAGDEQYF. The CDR3 nucleotides read TGTGCCAGCAGCTTACAGGGACTAGCGGGAGACGAGCAGTACTTC.

This chain connects TRBV24-1 to TRBJ1-2; D is unresolved. Germline lookup yields CDR1 KGHDR and CDR2 SFDVKD. This CDR3 is 12 amino acids long. Trimming removed 3 bases from V and 4 bases from J, with 5 bases in between. Here the CDR3 reads CATSDTSYGYTF. In DNA, the CDR3 is TGTGCCACCAGTGATACGAGCTATGGCTACACCTTC.

This clonotype has more than one count but fewer than ten. The chain has TRBV12-3 or TRBV12-4 and TRBJ1-3, with 7 bases lining up with TRBD1. The CDR3 spans 14 residues. After removal of 3 bases from V and 3 bases from J, the junction contained 2 bases not matched to a gene. CDR3 DNA: TGTGCCAGCAGTTTGTACAGGGGTGGAAACACCATATATTTT. This sequence encodes CASSLYRGGNTIYF.

The V call is TRBV20-1, the J call TRBJ1-6; 9 nucleotides agree with TRBD1. The germline V gene encodes CDR1 DFQATT and CDR2 SNEGSKA (reference sequence). This CDR3 is 15 amino acids long. Losses at the gene ends were 5 bases for V and 7 bases for J; bases not matched to a gene: 9. The CDR3 DNA reads as TGCAGTGCTGGGAAGACAGGGGGTGGCAATTCACCCCTCCACTTT. This codes for CSAGKTGGGNSPLHF.

V is TRBV2 and J is TRBJ2-7; 12 bases are a match to TRBD2. V trimming: 4 bases; J trimming: 4 bases; junction bases outside the gene matches: 5. This CDR3 region has 15 residues. From germline, CDR1 is SNHLY and CDR2 FYNNEI. CDR3 sequence: CASSGIGTSGYEQYF. CDR3 DNA sequence: TGTGCCAGCAGTGGAATCGGGACTAGCGGGTACGAGCAGTACTTC.

The V and J genes are TRBV6-6 and TRBJ1-2, with D perhaps TRBD1 (5 bases). The CDR3 covers 14 residues. From germline, CDR1 is MNHNY and CDR2 SVGAGI (reference sequence). The V gene lost 0 bases and the J gene lost 8 bases, with 13 bases spanning the gap. The CDR3 DNA is TGTGCCAGCAGTTACTCGAGGGGCGCAGAAGGCTACACCTTC. It encodes CASSYSRGAEGYTF.

The chain uses TRBV12-5 and TRBJ1-1, with 7 positions matching TRBD1. The J segment lost 4 bases and the V segment lost 5 bases, leaving 10 bases of the junction unmatched. The CDR3 has 15 residues. The germline CDR1 and CDR2 sequences are LGHNT and FRNRAP. The CDR3 protein is CASGPPNRGITEAFF. DNA of the CDR3: TGTGCTAGTGGTCCGCCTAACAGGGGAATCACTGAAGCTTTCTTT.